This T cell receptor beta chain was recorded in a study of blood T cells in healthy people across ages. The study's findings and limits: It was found that TCR beta diversity correlated strongly with the percentage of naive T cells.

Total RNA extraction produced at least 5 micrograms (per sample) for the study. Together with a sample-barcoded 5' primer, a J-beta primer mix was included in a second PCR lasting about 6 to 12 cycles. MiXCR, run by TCRdb on the 5' RACE reads, gives a single entry per CDR3 protein. This table holds hundreds of thousands of distinct CDR3 sequences, approximately 30% found once. In this sample, this clonotype turned up once. The antigen is unknown. Germline V gene data show CDR1 as LNHNV and CDR2 as YYDKDF (reference sequence). The CDR3 runs to 15 residues. With 0 bases clipped from V and 6 bases from J, the junction kept 7 bases outside the gene matches.

Sequencing was performed on blood. This chain links TRBV15 with TRBJ1-2; TRBD1 matches 7 bases. This clonotype was sampled from a woman of 80 years or more in good health. CDR3 in DNA: TGTGCCACCAGCAGAGATTTAGCAGGGGGAAATGGCTACACCTTC. Encoded protein: CATSRDLAGGNGYTF.